This T cell receptor beta chain was identified during a study of blood T cell repertoires in COVID-19. The wider study: From the United States, Italy and Spain came samples of acute and convalescent COVID-19. Sources were T cells, B-cell-depleted T cells, or PBMCs; the material itself was cDNA or gDNA.

Per the authors' pipeline: Counts of nucleated cells, estimated from reference gene primer amplification, were obtained. The assay was immunoSEQ multiplex PCR, and TCRdb's table has in-frame clones only and misses some. The DNA gave D and trimming, while V, J and clone size come from that table. There are approximately 260,000 clones in the sample; around 81% occur only once, and about 3% lies in the top ten. Germline loops: CDR1 SGHRS, CDR2 YFSETQ. V lost 4 bases, J lost 2 bases, and 11 bases lay in between. This CDR3 has 14 residues. V gene TRBV5-1 combines with J gene TRBJ2-3; D is unresolved. The sequence derives from a man aged 50 to 60 who had recovered from COVID-19. Source material: PBMCs or T cells enriched from blood (not recorded which). This CDR3 is CASSPGFNTDTQYF. The CDR3 coding sequence is TGCGCCAGCAGCCCAGGCTTCAACACAGATACGCAGTATTTT.